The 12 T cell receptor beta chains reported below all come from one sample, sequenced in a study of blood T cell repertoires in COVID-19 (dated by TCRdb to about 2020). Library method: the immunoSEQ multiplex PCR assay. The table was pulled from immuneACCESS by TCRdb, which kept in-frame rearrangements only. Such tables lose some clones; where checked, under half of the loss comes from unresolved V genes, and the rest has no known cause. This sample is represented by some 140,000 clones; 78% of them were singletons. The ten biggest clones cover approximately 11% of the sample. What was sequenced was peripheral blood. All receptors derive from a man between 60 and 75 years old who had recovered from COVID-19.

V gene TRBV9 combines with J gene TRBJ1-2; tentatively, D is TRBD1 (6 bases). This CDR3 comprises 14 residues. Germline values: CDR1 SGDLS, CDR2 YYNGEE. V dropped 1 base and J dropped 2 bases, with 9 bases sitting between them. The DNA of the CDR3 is TGTGCCAGCAGCGTAATGGGGGCCAACTATGGCTACACCTTC. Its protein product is CASSVMGANYGYTF.

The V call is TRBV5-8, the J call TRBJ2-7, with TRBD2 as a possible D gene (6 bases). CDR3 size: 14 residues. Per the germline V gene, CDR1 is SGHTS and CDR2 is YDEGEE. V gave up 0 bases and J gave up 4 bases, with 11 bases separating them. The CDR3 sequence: CASSLGEASYEQYF. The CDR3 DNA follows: TGTGCCAGCAGCTTGGGGGAGGCATCGTACGAGCAGTACTTC.

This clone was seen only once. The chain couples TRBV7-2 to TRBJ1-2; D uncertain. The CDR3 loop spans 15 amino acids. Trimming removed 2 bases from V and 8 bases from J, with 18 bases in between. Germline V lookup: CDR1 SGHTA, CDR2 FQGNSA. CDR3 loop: CASSLSAGVEWGYTF. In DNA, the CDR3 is TGTGCCAGCAGCTTATCAGCCGGGGTCGAATGGGGCTACACCTTC.

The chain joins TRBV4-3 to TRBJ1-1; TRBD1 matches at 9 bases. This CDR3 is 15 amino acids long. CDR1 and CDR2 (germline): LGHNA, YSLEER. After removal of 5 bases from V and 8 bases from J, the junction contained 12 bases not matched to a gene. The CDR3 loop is CASSTDRGRGREAFF. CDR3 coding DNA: TGCGCCAGCAGCACGGACAGGGGAAGAGGGCGGGAAGCTTTCTTT.

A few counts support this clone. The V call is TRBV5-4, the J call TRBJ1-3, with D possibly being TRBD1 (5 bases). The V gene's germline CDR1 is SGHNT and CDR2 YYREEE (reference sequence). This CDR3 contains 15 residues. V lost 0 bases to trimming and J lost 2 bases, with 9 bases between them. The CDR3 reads CASSLGRTPGNTIYF. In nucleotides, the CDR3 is TGTGCCAGCAGCTTGGGGCGGACACCTGGAAACACCATATATTTT.

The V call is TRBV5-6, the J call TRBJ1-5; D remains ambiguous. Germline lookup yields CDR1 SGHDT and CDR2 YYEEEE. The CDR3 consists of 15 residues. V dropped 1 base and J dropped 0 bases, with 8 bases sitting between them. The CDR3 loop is CASSLQGLSNQPQHF. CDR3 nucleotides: TGTGCCAGCAGCTTGCAAGGACTTAGCAATCAGCCCCAGCATTTT. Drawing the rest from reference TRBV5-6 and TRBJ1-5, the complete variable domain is DAGVTQSPTHLIKTRGQQVTLRCSPKSGHDTVSWYQQALGQGPQFIFQYYEEEERQRGNFPDRFSGHQFPNYSSELNVNALLLGDSALYLCASSLQGLSNQPQHFGDGTRLSIL.

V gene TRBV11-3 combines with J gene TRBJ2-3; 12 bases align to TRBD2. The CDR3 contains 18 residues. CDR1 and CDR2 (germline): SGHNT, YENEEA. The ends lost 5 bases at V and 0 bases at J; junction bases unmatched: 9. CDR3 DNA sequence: TGTGCCAGCAGCCTCGGAACTAGCGGGGGGCGTAGCACAGATACGCAGTATTTT. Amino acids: CASSLGTSGGRSTDTQYF.

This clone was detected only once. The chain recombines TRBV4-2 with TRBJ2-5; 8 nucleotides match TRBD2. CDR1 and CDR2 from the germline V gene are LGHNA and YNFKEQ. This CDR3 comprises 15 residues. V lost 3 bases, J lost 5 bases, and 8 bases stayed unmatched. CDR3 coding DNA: TGTGCCAGCAGCCATGACCGGGGGGGCCAGGAGACCCAGTACTTC. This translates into CASSHDRGGQETQYF.

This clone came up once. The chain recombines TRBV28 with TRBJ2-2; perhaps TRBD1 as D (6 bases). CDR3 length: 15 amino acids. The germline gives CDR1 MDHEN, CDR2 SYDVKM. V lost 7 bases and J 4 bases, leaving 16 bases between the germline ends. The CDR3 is CASIAGTPGTGELFF. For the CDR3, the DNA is TGTGCCAGCATTGCCGGGACACCAGGCACCGGGGAGCTGTTTTTT.

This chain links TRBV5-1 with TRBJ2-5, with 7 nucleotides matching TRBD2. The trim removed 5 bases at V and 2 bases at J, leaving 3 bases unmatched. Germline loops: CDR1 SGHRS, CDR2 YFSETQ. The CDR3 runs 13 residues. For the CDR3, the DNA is TGCGCCAGCAGAGAGGGAGGGCAAGAGACCCAGTACTTC. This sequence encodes CASREGGQETQYF.

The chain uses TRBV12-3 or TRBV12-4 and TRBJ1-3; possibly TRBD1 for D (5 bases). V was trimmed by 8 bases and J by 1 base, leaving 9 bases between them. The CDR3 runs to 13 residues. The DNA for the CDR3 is TGTGCCAGCCCGACAGATTCTGGAAACACCATATATTTT. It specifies CASPTDSGNTIYF.

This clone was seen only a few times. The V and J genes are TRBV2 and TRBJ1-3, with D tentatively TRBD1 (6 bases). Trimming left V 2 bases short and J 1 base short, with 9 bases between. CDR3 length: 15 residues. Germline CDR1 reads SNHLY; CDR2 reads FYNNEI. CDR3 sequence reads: CASSENRASGNTIYF. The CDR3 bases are TGTGCCAGCAGTGAAAACAGGGCTTCTGGAAACACCATATATTTT.